The 5 T cell receptor beta chains below come from one sample, sequenced in a study of CD8 T cells in Susac syndrome. An amount of RNA that ranged from about 0.45 to 1 ug was reverse transcribed with random hexamers. TCRdb reprocessed the immunoSEQ multiplex PCR reads with MiXCR, giving one entry per CDR3 protein. The data contain some 100,000 distinct CDR3 sequences, 85% to 95% of them singletons. Material: CD4+ T cells from PBMCs. These receptors all stem from a human donor with multiple sclerosis.

The CDR3 sequence: CSARQPGQDNQPQHF. The DNA of the CDR3 is TGCAGTGCTCGGCAGCCTGGACAGGATAATCAGCCCCAGCATTTT. The rearrangement links TRBV20-1 to TRBJ1-5; TRBD1 matches 7 bases. There are 15 residues in the CDR3. The V gene end was trimmed by 5 bases and the J gene end by 4 bases; junction bases not matched to a gene: 11. Germline V gives CDR1 DFQATT, CDR2 SNEGSKA (reference sequence).

As regards this clonotype: It is unclear where the CDR3 begins or ends on the DNA, so no DNA is shown, and the CDR3 is as TCRdb lists it. The chain recombines TRBV23-1 with TRBJ2-2. TRBV23-1 is known as an ORF, though its function is uncertain. The CDR3 extends over 15 residues, inclusive of both ends. CDR3 region: CASSQSGKEPGSCFF.

This chain joins TRBV7-2 and TRBJ1-2; D unresolved. The V gene's germline CDR1 is SGHTA and CDR2 FQGNSA. CDR3 size: 14 residues. Trimming removed 3 bases at V and 3 bases at J, with 11 bases between. The CDR3 region has the DNA TGTGCCAGCAGCTTCACTACAGTGTACTATGGCTACACCTTC. Translating it yields CASSFTTVYYGYTF.

The gene calls are TRBV9 and TRBJ2-2; the D gene is possibly TRBD2 (6 bases). V was trimmed by 1 base and J by 4 bases, leaving 14 bases between them. This CDR3 region has 16 residues. The V gene's germline CDR1 is SGDLS and CDR2 YYNGEE. CDR3 residues: CASSVKGRRGTGELFF. CDR3 coding DNA: TGTGCCAGCAGCGTAAAAGGGCGGAGGGGCACCGGGGAGCTGTTTTTT.

The J gene is TRBJ2-5, the V gene TRBV28; D remains unclear. Trimming removed 3 bases from V and 0 bases from J, with 14 bases in between. The germline V gene encodes CDR1 MDHEN and CDR2 SYDVKM. This CDR3 comprises 16 residues. In DNA, the CDR3 is TGTGCCAGCAGTTTCTCTCTGGCGGAGTACCAAGAGACCCAGTACTTC. Amino acids: CASSFSLAEYQETQYF.